The clone carrying this T cell receptor beta chain was seen only once. As yet, its antigen is unknown. The data originate from a study of shared clonotypes between healthy human individuals. Study details: Every donor yielded three CD4 naive, three CD4 memory, two CD8 naive and one CD8 memory plate. Study results and caveats: The four-donor shared clonotypes exceeded non-shared clonotypes in generation probability, with non-shared ones scoring lower.

From CD4+ cells came CD45RA+ naive and CD45RA-negative memory subsets. Profiled with immunoSEQ multiplex PCR; TCRdb holds only in-frame clones, not every one. The profile shows about 1.5 million clones, around 98% of them singletons. This sequence was found in a man aged 25-45 years in good health. Sequencing input: naive CD4+ T cells sorted from blood. Subset denoted: CD45RA+ positively selected.

Here the CDR3 reads CASSPDPSPARGEQYF. For the CDR3, the DNA is TGCGCCAGCAGCCCGGATCCCTCACCCGCCCGAGGCGAGCAGTACTTC. The genes are TRBV5-1 and TRBJ2-7, with D hard to call. Germline V gene lookup returns CDR1 SGHRS and CDR2 YFSETQ. Trimming cost V 4 bases and J 6 bases, with 23 bases left between them. CDR3 length: 16 amino acids.